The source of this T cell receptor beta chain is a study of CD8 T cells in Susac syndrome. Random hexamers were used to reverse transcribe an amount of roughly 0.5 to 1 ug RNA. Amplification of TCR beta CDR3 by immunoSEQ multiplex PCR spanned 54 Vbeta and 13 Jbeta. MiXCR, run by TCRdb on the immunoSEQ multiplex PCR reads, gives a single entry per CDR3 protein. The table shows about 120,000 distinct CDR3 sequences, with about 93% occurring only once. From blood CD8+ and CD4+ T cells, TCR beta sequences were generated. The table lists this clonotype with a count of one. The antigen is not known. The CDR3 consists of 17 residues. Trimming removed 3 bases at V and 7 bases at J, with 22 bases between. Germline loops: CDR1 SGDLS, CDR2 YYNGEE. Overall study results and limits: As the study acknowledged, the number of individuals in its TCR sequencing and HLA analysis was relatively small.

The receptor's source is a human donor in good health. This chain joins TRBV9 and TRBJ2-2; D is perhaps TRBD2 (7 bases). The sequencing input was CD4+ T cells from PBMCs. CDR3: CASSEWAGALSIGELFF. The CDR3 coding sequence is TGTGCCAGCAGCGAGTGGGCGGGGGCCCTGAGCATCGGGGAGCTGTTTTTT. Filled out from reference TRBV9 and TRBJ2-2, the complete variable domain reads DSGVTQTPKHLITATGQRVTLRCSPRSGDLSVYWYQQSLDQGLQFLIQYYNGEERAKGNILERFSAQQFPDLHSELNLSSLELGDSALYFCASSEWAGALSIGELFFGEGSRLTVL.